A selection of T cell receptor beta chains follows, all from one sample in a study of blood T cells in healthy people across ages. TCRdb fed the 5' RACE reads into MiXCR, producing one record per CDR3 protein. The table has around 1,700,000 distinct CDR3 sequences, roughly 27% seen once; the top ten hold approximately 7.7%. The source material was blood. The receptors here all came from a woman in her 30s in good health. Each CDR3 is given with its conserved first and last residue. The order of the fields is D gene, J gene, V gene, clone size, CDR3 DNA, CDR3 protein. A D gene is named only where the DNA matches it firmly. Only part of the rows carry a size: once, few, many, or a class if the clone is expanded.

>-|TRBJ2-7|TRBV7-2|-
TGTACCAGTAGCCCCAGACTAGAGATGTACTTC
CTSSPRLEMYF
>-|TRBJ2-1|TRBV5-1|few
TGCGCCAGCAGCTCTGTAGCATCATTGGATGAGCAGTTCTTC
CASSSVASLDEQFF
>-|TRBJ2-7|TRBV5-5|many
TGTGCCAGCAGCTTGGCCGGTGAGCGGAGGACCTACGAGCAGTACTTC
CASSLAGERRTYEQYF
>-|TRBJ1-5|TRBV25-1|few
TGTGCCAGCAGTGAGCGCAGGGTGGGCCAGCCCCAGCATTTT
CASSERRVGQPQHF
>TRBD1|TRBJ1-6|TRBV18|-
TGTGCCAGCTCACCACGAAACACAGGGGACAATTCACCCCTCCACTTT
CASSPRNTGDNSPLHF
>TRBD2|TRBJ2-1|TRBV6-5|-
TGTGCCAGTGGACTAGCGGGAGGGCAGGATGAGCAGTTCTTC
CASGLAGGQDEQFF
>-|TRBJ1-6|TRBV5-4|-
TGTGCCAGCAGCGGAGACCAGGGATCACCCCTCCACTTT
CASSGDQGSPLHF
>TRBD1|TRBJ2-5|TRBV3-1|-
TGTGCCACCAGTGGGGGACAGGGCATCCAAGAGACCCAGTACTTC
CATSGGQGIQETQYF
>TRBD2|TRBJ2-1|TRBV7-7|many
TGTGCCAGCAGCCCATTACGGGCGGGAGGATCCGAGAATGAGCAGTTCTTC
CASSPLRAGGSENEQFF
>TRBD1|TRBJ2-5|TRBV5-5|-
TGTGCCAGCAGCTTGGCCGGGACAGCCACTAAAGAGACCCAGTACTTC
CASSLAGTATKETQYF
>-|TRBJ1-6|TRBV10-2|few
TGCGCCAGTTCCGACCGAGGGTATAATTCACCCCTCCACTTT
CASSDRGYNSPLHF
>TRBD2|TRBJ2-1|TRBV7-3|-
TGTGCCAGCAGCTTATCCCCTAGCGGGGGGGCCGTTGAGCAGTTCTTC
CASSLSPSGGAVEQFF
>TRBD2|TRBJ2-7|TRBV27|few
TGTGCCAGCAGTTTATCTTTAGCGGGGGCGGCCCAAGACGAGCAGTACTTC
CASSLSLAGAAQDEQYF
>TRBD1|TRBJ2-5|TRBV7-3|few
TGTGCCAGCAGCTTCTTACGACAGGGCTTAAGAGAGACCCAGTACTTC
CASSFLRQGLRETQYF
>TRBD2|TRBJ2-7|TRBV6-5|-
TGTGCCAGCAGTGTGACTAGCGGGAGTCAGTACGAGCAGTACTTC
CASSVTSGSQYEQYF
>TRBD2|TRBJ2-5|TRBV20-1|-
TGCAGTGCTATTGAACGGGACTATTTCGGGGAGACCCAGTACTTC
CSAIERDYFGETQYF
>-|TRBJ2-3|TRBV19|few
TGTGCCAGTAGTATGAACAGGGTTCGCACAGATACGCAGTATTTT
CASSMNRVRTDTQYF
>-|TRBJ1-2|TRBV5-1|-
TGCGCCAGCAGTTCACAGTCAACTAACTATGGCTACACCTTC
CASSSQSTNYGYTF
>-|TRBJ2-7|TRBV6-5|many
TGTGCCAGCACCTCCCCGGGGCGGAAGAGCTCCTACGAGCAGTACTTC
CASTSPGRKSSYEQYF
>-|TRBJ2-5|TRBV7-2|-
TGTGCCGGCAGCTACGAAACCCTACAAGAGACCCAGTACTTC
CAGSYETLQETQYF
>TRBD1|TRBJ1-1|TRBV5-1|once
TGCGCCAGCAGTCGGGACAGGGTGGACACTGAAGCTTTCTTT
CASSRDRVDTEAFF
>-|TRBJ1-2|TRBV12-3/TRBV12-4|many
TGTGCCAGCAGTTTAACAGGCCACAATGGCTACACCTTC
CASSLTGHNGYTF
>TRBD1|TRBJ1-6|TRBV6-2/TRBV6-3|-
TGTTCCAGCAGGCGACAGGGGCGCGACTATAATTCACCCCTCCACTTT
CSSRRQGRDYNSPLHF
>TRBD1|TRBJ1-1|TRBV28|-
TGTGCCAGTAGTCCCGGGACAGGGGCGTCAGCTGAAGCTTTCTTT
CASSPGTGASAEAFF
>-|TRBJ2-2|TRBV4-3|-
TGCGCCAGCAGCCAAGAAGGCATCACCGGGGAGCTGTTTTTT
CASSQEGITGELFF
>TRBD2|TRBJ2-1|TRBV7-9|many
TGTGCCAGCAGCTCCCCCACTAGCGGGGGATACAATGAGCAGTTCTTC
CASSSPTSGGYNEQFF
>-|TRBJ2-3|TRBV5-1|-
TGCGCCAGCAGCTTGGCAGGGGACGCAGATACGCAGTATTTT
CASSLAGDADTQYF
>-|TRBJ2-3|TRBV20-1|few
TGCAGTGCTAGAGATCCGGGGGGCGCGACAGATACGCAGTATTTT
CSARDPGGATDTQYF
>-|TRBJ2-7|TRBV5-1|few
TGCGCCAGCAGCACCGGACAGCCACTTTACAATGAGCAGTACTTC
CASSTGQPLYNEQYF
>-|TRBJ1-1|TRBV29-1|-
TGCAGCGGGGGGTCAGGGAGTACTGAAGCTTTCTTT
CSGGSGSTEAFF
>-|TRBJ2-1|TRBV6-2/TRBV6-3|-
TGTGCCAGCAGGCCTGCCCTTAGCGGCCGGTCCTACAATGAGCAGTTCTTC
CASRPALSGRSYNEQFF
>TRBD1|TRBJ2-2|TRBV11-2|-
TGTGCCAGCAGCTTAGATGAGGCAGGGGGAACCAGCGGGGAGCTGTTTTTT
CASSLDEAGGTSGELFF
>-|TRBJ1-2|TRBV21-1|few
TGTGCCAGCAGCAAGCCGGCAGGGGTCGGCTACACCTTC
CASSKPAGVGYTF
>-|TRBJ2-6|TRBV15|many
TGTGCCACCAGGGCTGGTAGGGCTGGGGCCAACGTCCTGACTTTC
CATRAGRAGANVLTF
>TRBD1|TRBJ1-5|TRBV12-3/TRBV12-4|few
TGTGCCAGCAGTTGGACGGGACAGACCAATCAGCCCCAGCATTTT
CASSWTGQTNQPQHF
>-|TRBJ1-4|TRBV12-3/TRBV12-4|-
TGTGCCAGCAGGAGAGGACCGTCTGAAAAACTGTTTTTT
CASRRGPSEKLFF
>TRBD2|TRBJ2-1|TRBV14|-
TGTGCCAGCAGCCAAACTAGACTAGCGTCGTCCTACAATGAGCAGTTCTTC
CASSQTRLASSYNEQFF
>-|TRBJ1-2|TRBV20-1|many
TGCAGTGCAACCCGCAACTATGGCTACACCTTC
CSATRNYGYTF
>TRBD1|TRBJ1-2|TRBV29-1|many
TGCAGCGCAGTCGGACAGGGGTATGGCTATGGCTACACCTTC
CSAVGQGYGYGYTF
>TRBD2|TRBJ2-1|TRBV6-2/TRBV6-3|-
TGTGCCAGCAGTTATACGGGACTAGCGGGAGAAGAGCAGTTCTTC
CASSYTGLAGEEQFF
>-|TRBJ2-7|TRBV9|few
TGTGCCAGCAGCGTCACCACGGGTAGCTCCTACGAGCAGTACTTC
CASSVTTGSSYEQYF
>TRBD2|TRBJ2-5|TRBV27|few
TGTGCCAGCGGGGGGCTAGCGGGGGGGGAGACCCAGTACTTC
CASGGLAGGETQYF
>-|TRBJ2-7|TRBV5-1|-
TGCGCCAGCAGCTTGCGGGGGAGAGAAGGAGAGCAGTACTTC
CASSLRGREGEQYF
>-|TRBJ2-5|TRBV20-1|-
TGCAGTGCTAGGCCCCCCCTCGAGACCCAGTACTTC
CSARPPLETQYF
>-|TRBJ2-6|TRBV5-1|many
TGCGCCAGCAGCGGGTCGGGGACTGGGGCCAACGTCCTGACTTTC
CASSGSGTGANVLTF
>-|TRBJ2-7|TRBV4-3|-
TGCGCCAGCAGCCAGTGGAGCGGGCGAGGCTACGAGCAGTACTTC
CASSQWSGRGYEQYF
>-|TRBJ2-7|TRBV24-1|-
TGTGCCACCACCACACCGGGGGCGGCCTACAATGAGCAGTACTTC
CATTTPGAAYNEQYF
>-|TRBJ2-2|TRBV12-3/TRBV12-4|-
TGTGCCAGCAGTTTAGCGGGGGCCTACACCGGGGAGCTGTTTTTT
CASSLAGAYTGELFF
>TRBD2|TRBJ2-1|TRBV30|few
TGTGCCTGCGAGCGGACTAGCGGGAAGGATGAGCAGTTCTTC
CACERTSGKDEQFF
>TRBD2|TRBJ2-1|TRBV9|-
TGTGCCAGCAGTCAGACTAGCGGGATTCGTAATGAGCAGTTCTTC
CASSQTSGIRNEQFF
>TRBD2|TRBJ2-1|TRBV3-1|few
TGTGCCAGCAGCCAAGTAGGCGGGGGGGACGAGCAGTTCTTC
CASSQVGGGDEQFF
>-|TRBJ1-2|TRBV20-1|-
TGCAGTGCTATGAGTTGGCAGGGACGTGGCTACACCTTC
CSAMSWQGRGYTF